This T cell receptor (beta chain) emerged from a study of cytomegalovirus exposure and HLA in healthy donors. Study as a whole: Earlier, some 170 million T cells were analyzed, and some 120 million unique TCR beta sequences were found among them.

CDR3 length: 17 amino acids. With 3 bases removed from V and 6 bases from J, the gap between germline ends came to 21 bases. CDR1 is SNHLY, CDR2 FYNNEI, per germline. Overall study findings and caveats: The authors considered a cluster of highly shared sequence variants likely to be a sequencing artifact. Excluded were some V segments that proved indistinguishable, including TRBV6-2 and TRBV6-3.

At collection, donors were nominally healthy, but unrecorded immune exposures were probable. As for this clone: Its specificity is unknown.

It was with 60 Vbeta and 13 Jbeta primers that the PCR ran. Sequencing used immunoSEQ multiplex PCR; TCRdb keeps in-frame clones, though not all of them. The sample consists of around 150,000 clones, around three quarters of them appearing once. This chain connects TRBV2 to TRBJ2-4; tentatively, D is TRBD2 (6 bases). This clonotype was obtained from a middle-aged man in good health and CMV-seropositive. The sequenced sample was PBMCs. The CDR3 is CASSDLSDQEGPNIQYF. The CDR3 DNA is TGTGCCAGCAGTGACCTGAGCGACCAGGAGGGGCCAAACATTCAGTACTTC.